The entry below gives a single T cell receptor (beta chain) sequence along with its context. Germline V gives CDR1 SGHDT, CDR2 YYEEEE. The junction had 5 bases not matched to a gene; V was cut back by 4 bases and J by 2 bases. The CDR3 sequence is 14 residues long. This entry belongs to a study of CD8+ T cells in alopecia areata. Extracted from the samples, RNA was reverse transcribed into cDNA to serve as the sequencing template. Clones were sequenced by immunoSEQ multiplex PCR, and TCRdb holds only the in-frame ones, with some missing. Of about 170,000 clones in the sample, about 70% were seen once.

This TCR was recovered from a human donor with alopecia areata. This chain connects TRBV5-6 to TRBJ2-7, with 8 positions matching TRBD2. The source was CD8+ T cells sorted from blood, collected at week 0. The CDR3 region has the DNA TGTGCCAGCAGCCAGGGACTAGGAACCTACGAGCAGTACTTC. Protein sequence: CASSQGLGTYEQYF. The variable domain in full, with the rest retrieved from reference TRBV5-6 and TRBJ2-7, is DAGVTQSPTHLIKTRGQQVTLRCSPKSGHDTVSWYQQALGQGPQFIFQYYEEEERQRGNFPDRFSGHQFPNYSSELNVNALLLGDSALYLCASSQGLGTYEQYFGPGTRLTVT.